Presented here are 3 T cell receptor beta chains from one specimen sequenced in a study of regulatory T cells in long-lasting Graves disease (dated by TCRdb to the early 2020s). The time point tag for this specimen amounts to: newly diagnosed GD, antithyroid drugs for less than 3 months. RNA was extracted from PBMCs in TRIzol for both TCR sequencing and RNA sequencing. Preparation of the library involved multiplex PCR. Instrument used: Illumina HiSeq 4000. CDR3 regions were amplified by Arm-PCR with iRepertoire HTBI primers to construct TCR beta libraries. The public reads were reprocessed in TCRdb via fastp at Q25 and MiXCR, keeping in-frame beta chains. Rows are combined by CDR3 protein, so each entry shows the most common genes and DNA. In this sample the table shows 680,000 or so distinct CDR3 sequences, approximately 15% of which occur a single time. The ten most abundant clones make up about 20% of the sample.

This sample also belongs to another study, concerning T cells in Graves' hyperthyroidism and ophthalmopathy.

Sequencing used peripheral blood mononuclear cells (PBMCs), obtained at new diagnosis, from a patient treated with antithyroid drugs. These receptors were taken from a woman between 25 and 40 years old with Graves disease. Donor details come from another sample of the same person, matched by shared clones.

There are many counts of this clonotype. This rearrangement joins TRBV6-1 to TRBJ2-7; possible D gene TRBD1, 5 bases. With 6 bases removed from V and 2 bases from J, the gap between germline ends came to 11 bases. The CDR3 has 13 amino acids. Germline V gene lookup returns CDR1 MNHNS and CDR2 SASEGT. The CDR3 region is CASRPTGPYEQYF. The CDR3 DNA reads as TGTGCCAGCAGACCAACAGGACCCTACGAGCAGTACTTC.

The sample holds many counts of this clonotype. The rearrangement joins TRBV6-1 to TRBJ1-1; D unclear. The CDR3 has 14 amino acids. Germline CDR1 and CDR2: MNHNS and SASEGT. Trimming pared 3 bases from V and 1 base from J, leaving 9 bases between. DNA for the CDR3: TGTGCCAGCAGTGACATAGGGCCGAACACTGAAGCTTTCTTT. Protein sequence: CASSDIGPNTEAFF.

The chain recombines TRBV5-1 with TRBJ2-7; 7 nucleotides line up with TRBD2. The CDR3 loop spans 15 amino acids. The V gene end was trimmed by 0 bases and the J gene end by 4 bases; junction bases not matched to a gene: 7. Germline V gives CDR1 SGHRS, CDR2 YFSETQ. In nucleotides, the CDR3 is TGCGCCAGCAGCTTGGCGTCGGGAGCGGGATACGAGCAGTACTTC. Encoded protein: CASSLASGAGYEQYF.